A selection of T cell receptor beta chains follows, all from one sample in a study of blood T cell repertoires in COVID-19. Produced via immunoSEQ multiplex PCR; TCRdb's table is partial and in-frame only. The sample includes some 180,000 clones, around 90% of them seen just once. Material for sequencing was peripheral blood. All receptors come from a man between 18 and 35 years old with COVID-19, enrolled during active disease. Each CDR3 is given with its conserved first and last residue. D genes are given only for firm matches. Where a row states a size, it is once, few, many or the class of an expanded clone; other rows omit it.

V gene	J gene	clone size	D gene	CDR3 protein	CDR3 DNA
TRBV3-1/TRBV3-2	TRBJ1-2	few	NA	CASSRQEDYGYTF	TGTGCCAGCAGTCGACAGGAGGACTATGGCTACACCTTC
TRBV2	TRBJ1-2	NA	TRBD1	CASLRLRTGRYGYTF	TGTGCCAGCCTTAGGCTAAGGACAGGACGCTATGGCTACACCTTC
TRBV9	TRBJ2-7	NA	TRBD1	CASSVGDRAYEQYF	TGTGCCAGCAGCGTAGGGGACAGGGCCTACGAGCAGTACTTC
TRBV5-1	TRBJ2-1	NA	TRBD1	CASSLAGQGGTGRAYNEQFF	TGCGCCAGCAGCTTGGCCGGACAGGGTGGAACGGGACGAGCCTACAATGAGCAGTTCTTC
TRBV7-9	TRBJ2-7	NA	NA	CASSLDRAYEQYF	TGTGCCAGCAGCTTAGACAGGGCCTACGAGCAGTACTTC
TRBV10-3	TRBJ2-1	NA	NA	CAITGTNYNEQFF	TGTGCCATTACCGGGACAAATTACAATGAGCAGTTCTTC
TRBV28	TRBJ2-1	NA	NA	CASSLPDREEYNEQFF	TGTGCCAGCAGTCTTCCAGACAGGGAGGAATACAATGAGCAGTTCTTC
TRBV30	TRBJ2-2	NA	NA	CAWSPGYENTGELFF	TGTGCCTGGAGTCCAGGGTACGAGAACACCGGGGAGCTGTTTTTT
TRBV27	TRBJ1-5	once	TRBD1	CASSLRFPAGGFGQPQHF	TGTGCCAGCAGTTTACGGTTCCCGGCAGGGGGCTTTGGGCAGCCCCAGCATTTT
TRBV6-2/TRBV6-3	TRBJ1-2	NA	NA	CASSSAGVYGYTF	TGTGCCAGCAGCTCGGCGGGGGTCTATGGCTACACCTTC
TRBV4-2	TRBJ2-7	NA	TRBD2	CASSQGGGGYEQYF	TGTGCCAGCAGCCAAGGGGGGGGAGGCTACGAGCAGTACTTC